These 31 T cell receptor beta chains originate from one sample sequenced in a study of tumor and adjacent non-tumor tissue in lung cancer. No cell sorting was done before RNA was extracted from the tissue. TCRbeta libraries were built with three rounds of nested PCR, modified from ARM-PCR. A single record per CDR3 protein comes from TCRdb applying MiXCR to the multiplex PCR reads. Seen here are about 110,000 distinct CDR3 sequences, roughly 73% observed once, and the top ten hold 30% to 45%. Sequencing input: lung tumor tissue. The source is a woman aged 60-75 years with non-small cell lung cancer.

Note on this clonotype: As the CDR3 is not closed by the conserved phenylalanine or tryptophan, this likely results from a read error. This chain connects TRBV20-1 to TRBJ2-7; TRBD2 matches 9 bases. This CDR3 region has 14 residues. The V and J ends lost 6 bases and 3 bases, in that order; junction bases with no gene match: 9. Germline-derived CDR1 and CDR2 are DFQATT and SNEGSKA (reference sequence). The CDR3 loop is CSARRLAANYEQYC. The DNA for the CDR3 is TGCAGTGCCAGACGACTAGCGGCGAACTACGAGCAGTACTGC.

Remarks on this clonotype: At one end, the junction sequence differs from germline, possibly due to a read error. The genes are TRBV11-3 and TRBJ2-7; D is perhaps TRBD2 (5 bases). Germline CDR1 reads SGHNT; CDR2 reads YENEEA. CDR3 length: 14 residues. CDR3 in DNA: TGTGCCAGCAGCTTAGAAACGGGAACCTGCGAGGAGTACTTC. This translates into CASSLETGTCEEYF.

There are many counts of this clonotype. The CDR3 protein is CASSETGWTEAFF. CDR3 sequence (DNA): TGTGCCAGCAGTGAAACAGGGTGGACTGAAGCTTTCTTT. V usage is TRBV6-1 and J usage is TRBJ1-1, with D possibly matching TRBD1 (6 bases). The CDR3 spans 13 residues. The V end lost 2 bases, the J end lost 5 bases, and 9 bases lay between the germline ends. Germline V CDR1 and CDR2: MNHNS, SASEGT.

This chain links TRBV6-1 with TRBJ2-1, with 7 bases aligning to TRBD2. The CDR3 runs 13 residues. J was trimmed by 5 bases and V by 11 bases; bases with no gene match: 9. Looked up from germline, CDR1 is MNHNS and CDR2 is SASEGT. The CDR3 protein is CAGLGGNNNEQFF. DNA of the CDR3: TGTGCCGGCTTGGGGGGGAACAACAATGAGCAGTTCTTC.

This chain links TRBV7-9 with TRBJ2-3, with D possibly TRBD1 on 5 matching bases. Germline loops: CDR1 SEHNR, CDR2 FQNEAQ (reference sequence). The CDR3 consists of 15 residues. Trimming pared 7 bases from V and 4 bases from J, leaving 18 bases between. CDR3 DNA: TGTGCCAGCAACTTTGGCGGCAGGGTGGCAGATACGCAGTATTTT. As protein: CASNFGGRVADTQYF.

On this clonotype itself: One end of the junction varies from germline; a read error may be responsible. The CDR3, as DNA: TGTGCCAGCATCTCAACCGGGACAGGGGCGACAGATACGCACTATTTT. It is translated as CASISTGTGATDTHYF. The chain is built from TRBV12-3 or TRBV12-4 and TRBJ2-3; TRBD1 agrees at 10 bases. The CDR3 loop spans 16 amino acids.

The chain employs TRBV19 and TRBJ2-5; D ambiguous. CDR3 size: 13 residues. Per the germline V gene, CDR1 is LNHDA and CDR2 is SQIVND (reference sequence). The germline V and J ends were trimmed by 4 bases and 0 bases, with 6 bases remaining between them. The DNA of the CDR3 is TGTGCCAGTAGTACTATAGACCAAGAGACCCAGTACTTC. Residues: CASSTIDQETQYF.

This clonotype has just a few counts. This may arise from a read error, as a much more abundant clone is one base away. J is TRBJ2-5 and V is TRBV20-1; TRBD1 might be the D (5 bases). The CDR3 runs to 15 residues. Germline V gene lookup returns CDR1 DFQATT and CDR2 SNEGSKA (reference sequence). Deletions cut 6 bases from V and 4 bases from J, with 21 bases between. CDR3 DNA sequence: TGCAGTGCCCAAAGGGGCGTAATCGAAGCAGAGACCCAGTACTTC. Translated: CSAQRGVIEAETQYF.

This clonotype occurred once. Lacking the conserved final phenylalanine or tryptophan, this CDR3 likely reflects a read error. The DNA is omitted, as the CDR3 cannot be located on it reliably, and the CDR3 follows TCRdb's listing. V is TRBV20-1 and J is TRBJ2-1. The CDR3 adds up to 12 amino acids, both ends counted. The V gene's germline CDR1 is DFQATT and CDR2 SNEGSKA (reference sequence). CDR3 in amino acids: CSVRRSQDERFL.

Points on this clonotype: An end of the junction does not agree with germline; a read error may underlie this. This sequence joins TRBV11-2 and TRBJ2-1; 9 bases agree with TRBD1. There are 16 residues in the CDR3. Germline V gene lookup returns CDR1 SGHAT and CDR2 FQNNGV. CDR3 DNA: TGTGCCAGCGGCGTACGGACCGGGACAGGGAACAATGAGCATTTCTTC. It encodes CASGVRTGTGNNEHFF.

In this sample, this clonotype turned up a few times. Since a much larger clone is just one base distant, this may be a read error. This chain links TRBV30 with TRBJ1-5; a weak D match, TRBD1 (5 bases). This CDR3 is built from 14 residues. Germline values: CDR1 GTSNPN, CDR2 SVGIG (reference sequence). CDR3 sequence reads: CAWRGQASNQPRHF. For the CDR3, the DNA is TGTGCCTGGAGGGGGCAAGCTAGCAATCAGCCCCGGCATTTT.

On this clonotype itself: With a much larger clone just one base away, this may be a read error. V is TRBV10-1 and J is TRBJ2-7; D may be TRBD2 (6 bases). V dropped 7 bases and J dropped 2 bases, with 15 bases sitting between them. The CDR3 contains 14 residues. Germline loops: CDR1 WNHNN, CDR2 SYGVQD (reference sequence). The CDR3 is CASTTRMEAYEQYF. The CDR3 bases are TGCGCCAGCACGACTAGGATGGAAGCCTACGAGCAGTACTTC.

In this sample, this clonotype turned up many times. The V call is TRBV6-5, the J call TRBJ1-1, with D uncertain. Deletions cut 0 bases from V and 8 bases from J, with 13 bases between. This CDR3 is built from 14 residues. Per the germline V gene, CDR1 is MNHEY and CDR2 is SVGAGI. CDR3 amino acids: CASSYSFLRGEAFF. In nucleotides, the CDR3 is TGTGCCAGCAGTTACTCATTCCTCCGCGGCGAAGCTTTCTTT.

Turning to this clonotype: This may stem from a read error, because a much larger clone lies one nucleotide away. The chain couples TRBV6-1 to TRBJ2-3; D not resolved. The length of the CDR3 is 14 residues. Germline V lookup: CDR1 MNHNS, CDR2 SASEGT. This CDR3 is CASSEAEATDTRYF. CDR3 bases: TGTGCCAGCAGTGAAGCAGAAGCAACAGATACGCGGTATTTT.

This clonotype was seen ten or more times. V gene TRBV10-2 combines with J gene TRBJ1-4; D gene ambiguous. Germline V gives CDR1 WSHSY, CDR2 SAAADI. V was trimmed by 7 bases and J by 7 bases, leaving 10 bases between them. This CDR3 spans 12 amino acids. The CDR3 sequence: CASKRPGEKLFF. The CDR3 nucleotides read TGCGCCAGCAAACGACCGGGTGAAAAACTGTTTTTT.

This clonotype has just one count. A read error may account for a junction end that differs from germline. The chain is built from TRBV4-3 and TRBJ1-2; D remains ambiguous. CDR3 length: 17 residues. Germline CDR1 LGHNA, CDR2 YSLEER. The DNA of the CDR3 is TGCGCCAGCAGCCAAGAAAGGAACGGGGTGTTTCAGTATGGCTACAACTTC. Its translation: CASSQERNGVFQYGYNF.

Details on this clonotype: A much more abundant neighbour one base away suggests this may be a read error. The chain recombines TRBV20-1 with TRBJ2-7; TRBD1 matches 10 bases. Per germline, CDR1 DFQATT and CDR2 SNEGSKA (reference sequence). The CDR3 runs to 15 residues. V shed 6 bases and J 5 bases; nucleotides not matched to a gene: 13. CDR3 amino acids: CSAPGGRTGGNEQYF. For the CDR3, the DNA is TGCAGTGCCCCCGGGGGGAGGACAGGGGGAAACGAGCAGTACTTC.

A few counts support this clonotype. The conserved final phenylalanine or tryptophan is absent from the CDR3, which likely points to a read error. The rearrangement joins TRBV29-1 to TRBJ1-6, with D maybe TRBD1 (6 bases). Germline assignment: CDR1 SQVTM and CDR2 ANQGSEA. The CDR3 contains 14 residues. CDR3 DNA: TGCGGCACCCAACCCGACAGGAGCGGATCACCCCTCCACTCT. This gives the protein CGTQPDRSGSPLHS.

The sample holds a few counts of this clonotype. Given a much more abundant clone one base away, this may be a read error. The CDR3 nucleotides are TGTACCATCAGCCAGGGAGGAGCGGGAGAAGAGACCCAGTACTTC. Translating gives CTISQGGAGEETQYF. V is TRBV10-3 and J is TRBJ2-5; 8 bases agree with TRBD2. The germline gives CDR1 ENHRY, CDR2 SYGVKD. This CDR3 spans 15 amino acids.

A remark on this clonotype: It may be a read error: a sequence one base away is much more abundant. The chain carries TRBV6-2 or TRBV6-3 and TRBJ1-5, with D possibly being TRBD1 (6 bases). Germline V gene sequence: CDR1 MNHEY, CDR2 SVGEGT. There are 15 residues in the CDR3. V was cut by 9 bases and J by 4 bases, with 19 bases left in between. In DNA form, the CDR3 reads TGTGCCAGTGGACAGAGGTACAATAGGAATCAGCCCCAGCATTTT. Protein: CASGQRYNRNQPQHF.

About this clonotype itself: An end of the junction does not agree with germline; a read error may underlie this. The J gene is TRBJ2-7, the V gene TRBV6-6; the match to TRBD1 covers 9 bases. Germline CDR1 MNHNY, CDR2 SVGAGI (reference sequence). The CDR3 covers 15 residues. The CDR3 DNA reads TGTGCCAGCCGTCTCCAGACAGGGGGAGAGTACGAGCAATACTTC. Protein sequence: CASRLQTGGEYEQYF.

The chain combines TRBV30 with TRBJ2-3, with 7 bases fitting TRBD2. Germline V CDR1 and CDR2: GTSNPN, SVGIG (reference sequence). This CDR3 contains 18 residues. Trimming removed 5 bases from V and 5 bases from J; junction bases left unmatched: 22. The CDR3 here is CAWRTTPRLPGGIDTQYF. The CDR3 coding sequence is TGTGCCTGGCGGACAACCCCAAGACTACCGGGAGGAATAGATACGCAGTATTTT.

Worth noting for this clonotype: A read error is possible here, since a much larger clone lies one base away. This chain uses TRBV12-3 or TRBV12-4 with TRBJ1-5; D call uncertain. The CDR3 runs to 12 residues. V was clipped by 6 bases and J by 9 bases, with 12 bases between them. The CDR3 nucleotides read TGTGCCAGCAGCGGCAGGTTCGGGCCCCAGCATTTT. Encoded protein: CASSGRFGPQHF.

This clonotype was counted many times. V usage is TRBV12-3 or TRBV12-4 and J usage is TRBJ1-5; D perhaps matches TRBD1 (5 bases). The CDR3 sequence is 13 residues long. The V and J ends lost 1 base and 10 bases respectively, with 11 bases between them. CDR3 DNA sequence: TGTGCCAGCAGTTTAGGAGGGGAGGGACCCCAGCATTTT. It is translated as CASSLGGEGPQHF.

This clonotype showed up just once. Sequence at one end of the junction differs from germline and may be a read error. The chain recombines TRBV11-2 with TRBJ2-1, with D possibly matching TRBD1 (6 bases). Germline-derived CDR1 and CDR2 are SGHAT and FQNNGV. There are 19 residues in the CDR3. The CDR3 is CANSLGGGVAGHKSNELFF. CDR3 in DNA: TGTGCCAACAGCTTAGGGGGTGGGGTAGCAGGGCACAAGTCCAATGAGCTGTTCTTC.

Regarding this clonotype: A read error may account for a junction end that differs from germline. The chain employs TRBV20-1 and TRBJ2-1, with D possibly being TRBD2 (5 bases). This CDR3 region has 12 residues. Germline CDR1 is DFQATT and CDR2 is SNEGSKA (reference sequence). CDR3 protein: CSTRDLRAEHFF. CDR3 DNA sequence: TGCAGTACTAGAGACTTGAGGGCTGAGCATTTCTTC.

A note on this clonotype: A junction end diverges from the germline sequence, so it may reflect a read error. This rearrangement joins TRBV11-2 to TRBJ2-3; 7 bases are a match to TRBD1. Germline V gene sequence: CDR1 SGHAT, CDR2 FQNNGV. The CDR3 length is 15 residues. The CDR3 protein is CAISATGTGTDTQYF. The CDR3 bases are TGTGCCATCAGCGCCACCGGGACGGGGACAGATACTCAGTATTTT.

Regarding this clonotype: The CDR3 ends on some other residue instead of the conserved phenylalanine or tryptophan, so this is likely a read error. This chain links TRBV6-2 or TRBV6-3 with TRBJ2-1; maybe TRBD2 (6 bases). V was clipped by 6 bases and J by 8 bases, with 17 bases between them. From germline, CDR1 is MNHEY and CDR2 SVGEGT. The CDR3 length is 14 residues. The chain's CDR3 is CASSRLTSKDEQFL. The CDR3 DNA reads TGTGCCAGCAGCCGATTGACTAGTAAGGATGAGCAGTTCCTC.

The V and J genes are TRBV7-2 and TRBJ1-6; TRBD1 aligns across 8 bases. The ends lost 2 bases at V and 7 bases at J; junction bases unmatched: 7. Germline loops: CDR1 SGHTA, CDR2 FQGNSA. The CDR3 extends over 16 amino acids. This CDR3 reads CASSLNRGQGNSPLHF. The CDR3 nucleotides read TGTGCCAGCAGCTTAAACAGAGGACAGGGAAATTCACCCCTCCACTTT.

This clonotype appeared a few times. One junction end disagrees with the germline gene, perhaps due to a read error. The rearrangement links TRBV6-4 to TRBJ2-6; maybe TRBD1 (5 bases). The germline V gene has CDR1 MRHNA and CDR2 SNTAGT. The CDR3 spans 14 residues. The CDR3 spells CASSPGPGANVLIF. Written as DNA, the CDR3 is TGTGCCAGCAGTCCAGGCCCTGGGGCCAACGTCCTGATTTTC.

As to this clonotype: Because the CDR3 is missing its conserved closing phenylalanine or tryptophan, this is likely a read error. The J gene is TRBJ2-2, the V gene TRBV12-5, with a weak D call TRBD2 (6 bases). This CDR3 contains 13 residues. Germline V gene lookup returns CDR1 LGHNT and CDR2 FRNRAP. V lost 7 bases and J lost 9, with 15 bases in between. The CDR3 spells CASAMGGTRELFL. The CDR3 nucleotides are TGTGCTAGTGCCATGGGGGGAACCAGGGAGCTGTTTTTA.